This T cell receptor gamma chain was sequenced for a study of γδ T cells in repeated Plasmodium falciparum infection. Whole-study context: Malian gammadelta TCRs were studied during no-transmission periods and across acute malaria episodes. Study-wide results and limits: Compared with Australian children, Malian Vdelta2-negative repertoires seemed more clonal, less diverse, less shared. Repeated controlled infections reportedly drove waves of new clonotype selection in Vdelta2-negative, mostly Vdelta1+, gammadelta repertoires.

Gammadelta T cells were flow-sorted from PBMC into Vgamma9/Vdelta2+ and Vdelta2-negative populations for bulk analysis. This clone occurred a few times. Its antigen is unknown. The mismatch at residue 3 between this DNA's translation and the TCRdb protein of a much larger clone likely reflects a read error; the protein shown is translated from the DNA. With CATT, TCRdb re-called clones from the multiplex PCR reads. This sample has 20,000 to 30,000 gamma-chain clones, with approximately 2.9% found just once. This CDR3 is 13 amino acids long. Germline CDR1 VTNTFY, CDR2 YDVSTARD (reference sequence). Sequencing was carried out using gamma-delta T cells from blood. The receptor comes from a pool of human donors (malaria-infected and uninfected, not separated). The chain combines TRGV3 with TRGJ1 or TRGJ2. The CDR3 here is CAAWDRPRYKKLF. DNA of the CDR3: TGTGCCGCCTGGGACAGGCCGAGGTATAAGAAACTCTTT.